The 27 T cell receptor beta chains reported below all come from one sample, sequenced in a study of cytomegalovirus exposure and HLA in healthy donors. Assay used: immunoSEQ multiplex PCR; TCRdb lists only in-frame clones, some missing. The repertoire has about 150,000 clones, 75% to 90% of them found once; the top ten carry approximately 20%. Sequencing was performed on PBMCs. These receptors were collected from a man in his late teens or twenties in good health and CMV-seropositive.

This rearrangement joins TRBV9 to TRBJ1-3, with no clear D. Germline values: CDR1 SGDLS, CDR2 YYNGEE. This CDR3 is 15 amino acids long. Trimming took 4 bases from V and 0 from J, leaving 11 bases between them. This CDR3 reads CASSPTKASGNTIYF. CDR3 bases: TGTGCCAGCAGCCCTACTAAGGCCTCTGGAAACACCATATATTTT.

The rearrangement joins TRBV19 to TRBJ1-2; 8 nucleotides agree with TRBD1. The CDR3 spans 12 residues. Germline assignment: CDR1 LNHDA and CDR2 SQIVND (reference sequence). J gave up 4 bases and V 8 bases, and 3 bases lay outside the gene matches. CDR3 in amino acids: CASRTGPYGYTF. In DNA, the CDR3 is TGTGCCAGTCGGACAGGGCCCTATGGCTACACCTTC.

Here the CDR3 DNA reads TGTGCCAGTAGTGCCGTCGACAGGGGGGCCACCTACGAGCAGTACTTC. Translation gives CASSAVDRGATYEQYF. The chain combines TRBV19 with TRBJ2-7; 9 bases agree with TRBD1. The V segment lost 5 bases and the J segment 2 bases; nucleotides outside the gene matches: 10. CDR1 is LNHDA and CDR2 is SQIVND in the germline V gene (reference sequence). The CDR3 is made up of 16 amino acids. Filled out from reference TRBV19 and TRBJ2-7, the complete variable domain reads DGGITQSPKYLFRKEGQNVTLSCEQNLNHDAMYWYRQDPGQGLRLIYYSQIVNDFQKGDIAEGYSVSREKKESFPLTVTSAQKNPTAFYLCASSAVDRGATYEQYFGPGTRLTVT.

The chain employs TRBV4-3 and TRBJ1-1; the match to TRBD1 covers 7 bases. The CDR3 loop spans 13 amino acids. V shed 3 bases, J shed 13 bases, and the junction held 11 bases outside the gene matches. Germline-derived CDR1 and CDR2 are LGHNA and YSLEER. CDR3 DNA: TGCGCCAGCAGCCATGTAACGGGGACAGCCCATTTCTTT. Translating gives CASSHVTGTAHFF.

This clone was detected once. The chain uses TRBV10-3 and TRBJ2-5, with TRBD2 matching over 8 bases. The CDR3 spans 15 residues. Germline-derived CDR1 and CDR2 are ENHRY and SYGVKD. Unmatched junction bases numbered 10, after V lost 8 bases and J lost 2 bases. CDR3 protein: CAISGRGDLQETQYF. The CDR3 coding sequence is TGTGCCATCTCTGGGCGGGGGGACCTTCAAGAGACCCAGTACTTC.

V usage is TRBV11-2 and J usage is TRBJ1-5, with 8 bases aligning to TRBD1. CDR3 size: 15 residues. The junction had 8 bases not matched to a gene; V was cut back by 5 bases and J by 5 bases. Germline V CDR1 and CDR2: SGHAT, FQNNGV. CDR3 in amino acids: CASSRDRQSYQPQHF. CDR3 in DNA: TGTGCCAGCAGCAGGGACAGGCAGTCCTATCAGCCCCAGCATTTT.

This clone was seen only once. The rearrangement links TRBV25-1 to TRBJ2-5; D is perhaps TRBD2 (6 bases). V gave up 2 bases and J gave up 4 bases, with 14 bases separating them. The germline V gene has CDR1 MGHDK and CDR2 SYGVNS. This CDR3 has 15 amino acids. The CDR3 DNA follows: TGTGCCAGCAGTGAAGGCGCGAGGGAGGTAGAGACCCAGTACTTC. It specifies CASSEGAREVETQYF.

V gene TRBV5-4 combines with J gene TRBJ2-5, with D perhaps TRBD2 (7 bases). Trimming left V 4 bases short and J 4 bases short, with 17 bases between. This CDR3 has 15 residues. Germline V gives CDR1 SGHNT, CDR2 YYREEE (reference sequence). The CDR3 is CASSETGGGGETQYF. The CDR3 DNA sequence: TGTGCCAGCAGCGAAACGGGGGGCGGGGGAGAGACCCAGTACTTC. The entire variable domain, with the rest obtained from reference TRBV5-4 and TRBJ2-5, is as follows: ETGVTQSPTHLIKTRGQQVTLRCSSQSGHNTVSWYQQALGQGPQFIFQYYREEENGRGNFPPRFSGLQFPNYSSELNVNALELDDSALYLCASSETGGGGETQYFGPGTRLLVL.

The chain carries TRBV27 and TRBJ1-4; D is ambiguous. CDR3 length: 12 amino acids. V was shortened by 2 bases and J by 7 bases, with 5 bases between the two germline ends. Germline V gene data show CDR1 as MNHEY and CDR2 as SMNVEV (reference sequence). CDR3 loop: CASSLRGEKLFF. The DNA for the CDR3 is TGTGCCAGCAGTTTACGCGGTGAAAAACTGTTTTTT.

This chain joins TRBV7-3 and TRBJ2-1; 7 nucleotides align to TRBD2. Germline V lookup: CDR1 SGHTA, CDR2 FQGTGA. This CDR3 contains 13 residues. Losses at the gene ends were 5 bases for V and 10 bases for J; bases not matched to a gene: 8. CDR3 bases: TGTGCCAGCAGCCCTGGGGGGAGGGGCGAGCAGTTCTTC. It translates to CASSPGGRGEQFF.

The chain uses TRBV6-6 and TRBJ2-7; D might be TRBD1 (8 bases). This CDR3 has 15 amino acids. Trimming took off 5 bases at V and 3 bases at J, with 17 bases between the two ends. Germline values: CDR1 MNHNY, CDR2 SVGAGI (reference sequence). CDR3 DNA sequence: TGTGCCAGCAGTGGACAGGGAGGGGAGAGCTACGAGCAGTACTTC. Translated, it gives CASSGQGGESYEQYF.

V gene TRBV18 combines with J gene TRBJ2-7; the D gene is possibly TRBD2 (5 bases). The CDR3 has 13 amino acids. With 2 bases removed from V and 4 bases from J, the gap between germline ends came to 9 bases. CDR1 and CDR2 from the germline V gene are KGHSH and LQKENI. The CDR3 DNA follows: TGTGCCAGCTCACCATTCACGGGATACGAGCAGTACTTC. Protein sequence: CASSPFTGYEQYF.

This chain connects TRBV5-6 to TRBJ2-7; TRBD2 matches 14 bases. Trimming cost V 1 base and J 2 bases; bases outside gene matches: 2. CDR1 is SGHDT and CDR2 is YYEEEE in the germline V gene. There are 16 residues in the CDR3. The CDR3, as DNA: TGTGCCAGCAGCTTGTGGACTAGCGGGAGGACCTACGAGCAGTACTTC. Amino acid sequence: CASSLWTSGRTYEQYF. Supplemented by reference TRBV5-6 and TRBJ2-7, the full variable domain reads DAGVTQSPTHLIKTRGQQVTLRCSPKSGHDTVSWYQQALGQGPQFIFQYYEEEERQRGNFPDRFSGHQFPNYSSELNVNALLLGDSALYLCASSLWTSGRTYEQYFGPGTRLTVT.

The gene calls are TRBV10-3 and TRBJ2-1; 10 bases map to TRBD2. Unmatched junction bases numbered 5, after V lost 4 bases and J lost 8 bases. The CDR3 loop spans 14 amino acids. Germline lookup yields CDR1 ENHRY and CDR2 SYGVKD. The CDR3 region has the DNA TGTGCCATCAGTGTCAGGCTAGCGGGAGATGAGCAGTTCTTC. Translating it yields CAISVRLAGDEQFF.

The gene calls are TRBV7-2 and TRBJ2-7; 10 positions match TRBD1. V lost 2 bases to trimming and J lost 5 bases; unmatched junction nucleotides: 6. Germline assignment: CDR1 SGHTA and CDR2 FQGNSA. The CDR3 is made up of 15 amino acids. CDR3 protein: CASSLLDRGSHEQYF. The CDR3 coding sequence is TGTGCCAGCAGCTTACTGGACAGGGGGAGCCACGAGCAGTACTTC.

This chain uses TRBV12-1 with TRBJ1-4. TRBV12-1 is shown as a pseudogene. This CDR3 spans 16 amino acids. CDR3 region: CASSSGGEATNEKLFF. The CDR3 DNA sequence: TGTGCCAGCAGCTCGGGGGGTGAAGCAACTAATGAAAAACTGTTTTTT.

The genes are TRBV27 and TRBJ2-2; D is possibly TRBD2 (6 bases). The CDR3 totals 16 residues. The germline V gene has CDR1 MNHEY and CDR2 SMNVEV (reference sequence). The V gene lost 4 bases and the J gene lost 0 bases, with 12 bases spanning the gap. Written as DNA, the CDR3 is TGTGCCAGCAGTTCCGGGACTGGAGCGAACACCGGGGAGCTGTTTTTT. Translating gives CASSSGTGANTGELFF.

The chain has TRBV14 and TRBJ1-2; D is undetermined. CDR1 and CDR2 (germline): SGHDN, FVKESK. V was trimmed by 1 base and J by 2 bases, leaving 8 bases between them. This CDR3 contains 14 residues. In nucleotides, the CDR3 is TGTGCCAGCAGCCAAGGAATTCTAAACTATGGCTACACCTTC. Its protein product is CASSQGILNYGYTF. The full variable domain, in which reference TRBV14 and TRBJ1-2 provide the parts outside the CDR3, is EAGVTQFPSHSVIEKGQTVTLRCDPISGHDNLYWYRRVMGKEIKFLLHFVKESKQDESGMPNNRFLAERTGGTYSTLKVQPAELEDSGVYFCASSQGILNYGYTFGSGTRLTVV.

The chain uses TRBV27 and TRBJ1-1; D is undetermined. The CDR3 totals 15 residues. The germline CDR1 and CDR2 sequences are MNHEY and SMNVEV (reference sequence). Trimming left V 3 bases short and J 1 base short, with 12 bases between. This CDR3 reads CASSFTPNRNTEAFF. The CDR3, as DNA: TGTGCCAGCAGTTTTACCCCGAACAGGAACACTGAAGCTTTCTTT.

The chain is built from TRBV7-6 and TRBJ2-2; D is unresolved. Per the germline V gene, CDR1 is SGHVS and CDR2 is FNYEAQ. This CDR3 is built from 16 residues. V was trimmed by 2 bases and J by 1 base, leaving 11 bases between them. The DNA of the CDR3 is TGTGCCAGCAGCTTAAGTGGGCAGGTGAACACCGGGGAGCTGTTTTTT. Its protein is CASSLSGQVNTGELFF.

V usage is TRBV7-3 and J usage is TRBJ1-2, with D possibly TRBD1 on 6 matching bases. CDR1 SGHTA and CDR2 FQGTGA come from the germline V gene. V lost 2 bases to trimming and J lost 4 bases, with 23 bases between them. The CDR3 totals 18 residues. The CDR3 DNA follows: TGTGCCAGCAGCTTATTGCGCAGGGGCGGTGGCTTGGGCTATGGCTACACCTTC. Its translation: CASSLLRRGGGLGYGYTF. The whole variable domain, filled in from reference TRBV7-3 and TRBJ1-2, reads GAGVSQTPSNKVTEKGKYVELRCDPISGHTALYWYRQSLGQGPEFLIYFQGTGAADDSGLPNDRFFAVRPEGSVSTLKIQRTERGDSAVYLCASSLLRRGGGLGYGYTFGSGTRLTVV.

The genes are TRBV19 and TRBJ2-7, with 12 bases matching TRBD2. V was pared by 6 bases and J by 3 bases, with 9 bases of the junction left unmatched. Germline V CDR1 and CDR2: LNHDA, SQIVND (reference sequence). This CDR3 is built from 16 residues. CDR3 residues: CASSPTLTSGSYEQYF. In DNA form, the CDR3 reads TGTGCCAGTAGCCCTACGTTGACTAGCGGGAGCTACGAGCAGTACTTC.

The chain carries TRBV7-6 and TRBJ2-7; 12 nucleotides align to TRBD2. The CDR3 has 15 amino acids. V was pared by 4 bases and J by 5 bases, with 6 bases of the junction left unmatched. Germline CDR1 is SGHVS and CDR2 is FNYEAQ. In DNA form, the CDR3 reads TGTGCCAGCAGCTACTGGACTAGCGGGGACCACGAGCAGTACTTC. Translating it yields CASSYWTSGDHEQYF.

The rearrangement uses TRBV19 and TRBJ2-2; 7 bases are a match to TRBD1. Trimming at V came to 7 bases and at J to 1 base, leaving 6 bases not matched to a gene. The CDR3 is 15 residues long. Germline V gene lookup returns CDR1 LNHDA and CDR2 SQIVND (reference sequence). CDR3 sequence (DNA): TGTGCCAGTACCCCCAGGGACAGGAACACCGGGGAGCTGTTTTTT. Protein product: CASTPRDRNTGELFF. The complete variable domain, with remaining parts taken from reference TRBV19 and TRBJ2-2, reads DGGITQSPKYLFRKEGQNVTLSCEQNLNHDAMYWYRQDPGQGLRLIYYSQIVNDFQKGDIAEGYSVSREKKESFPLTVTSAQKNPTAFYLCASTPRDRNTGELFFGEGSRLTVL.

For the CDR3, the DNA is TGCGCCAGCAGTCCCCTAGCGGGGGGGAGTGAGACCCAGTACTTC. Amino acids: CASSPLAGGSETQYF. The chain combines TRBV5-1 with TRBJ2-5; 12 bases agree with TRBD2. Germline V gene sequence: CDR1 SGHRS, CDR2 YFSETQ. The CDR3 runs to 15 residues. J lost 5 bases, V lost 5 bases, and 7 bases had no gene match.

The gene calls are TRBV27 and TRBJ2-7; 7 bases map to TRBD1. CDR1 and CDR2 (germline): MNHEY, SMNVEV (reference sequence). After removal of 1 base from V and 1 base from J, the junction contained 7 bases not matched to a gene. The CDR3 covers 16 residues. The CDR3 loop reads CASSLFGPGQSYEQYF. The CDR3 DNA reads TGTGCCAGCAGTTTATTTGGACCGGGACAGTCCTACGAGCAGTACTTC.

In its sample, this clone was seen once. This chain links TRBV7-8 with TRBJ2-7; D is perhaps TRBD1 (6 bases). In germline, CDR1 is SGHVS, CDR2 FQNEAQ. Trimming removed 5 bases from V and 0 bases from J, with 17 bases in between. This CDR3 is 16 amino acids long. The CDR3 DNA follows: TGTGCCAGCAGCCACGGAGTGGGGGCCTTCTCCTACGAGCAGTACTTC. It specifies CASSHGVGAFSYEQYF.